This T cell receptor beta chain was sequenced during a study of CD8 T cells in Susac syndrome. This CDR3 is 14 amino acids long. V shed 2 bases and J shed 5 bases, with 12 bases lying between them. Germline V gives CDR1 SQVTM, CDR2 ANQGSEA. Random hexamers primed reverse transcription of roughly 0.5 to 1 ug RNA. TCR beta CDR3 was amplified by immunoSEQ multiplex PCR. This amplification extended across 54 Vbeta and 13 Jbeta segments. A single record per CDR3 protein comes from TCRdb applying MiXCR to the immunoSEQ multiplex PCR reads. This table has roughly 190,000 distinct CDR3 sequences, roughly 92% appearing once. The sequenced target, TCR beta, came from blood CD8+ and CD4+ T cells. While serving as controls, healthy donors were matched for age and sex. Negative isolation was used for CD8+ and CD4+ T cells, and FACS enrichment was applied to TEMRA cells.

The chain links TRBV29-1 to TRBJ1-4; D is unclear. Specimen: CD4+ T cells from PBMCs. The clonotype was recovered from a human donor in good health. The CDR3 spells CSVELASGNEKLFF. The CDR3 coding sequence is TGCAGCGTTGAACTCGCTAGCGGGAATGAAAAACTGTTTTTT. Based on the CDR3 plus reference TRBV29-1 and TRBJ1-4, the full variable domain is SAVISQKPSRDICQRGTSLTIQCQVDSQVTMMFWYRQQPGQSLTLIATANQGSEATYESGFVIDKFPISRPNLTFSTLTVSNMSPEDSSIYLCSVELASGNEKLFFGSGTQLSVL.